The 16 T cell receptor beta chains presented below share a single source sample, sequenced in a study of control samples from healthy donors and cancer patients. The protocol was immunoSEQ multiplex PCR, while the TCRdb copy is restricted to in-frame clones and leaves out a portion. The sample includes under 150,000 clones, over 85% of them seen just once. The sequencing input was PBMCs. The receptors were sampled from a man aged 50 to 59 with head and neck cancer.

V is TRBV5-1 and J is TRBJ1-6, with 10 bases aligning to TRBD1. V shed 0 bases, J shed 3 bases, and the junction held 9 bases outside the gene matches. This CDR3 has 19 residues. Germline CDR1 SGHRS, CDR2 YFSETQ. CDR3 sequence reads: CASSLEPRQGAFYNSPLHF. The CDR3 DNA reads TGCGCCAGCAGCTTGGAACCCCGACAGGGGGCCTTCTATAATTCACCCCTCCACTTT.

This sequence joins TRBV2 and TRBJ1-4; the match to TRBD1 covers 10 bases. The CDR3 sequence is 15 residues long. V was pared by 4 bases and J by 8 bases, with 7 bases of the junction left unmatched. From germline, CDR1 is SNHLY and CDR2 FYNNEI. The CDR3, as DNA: TGTGCCAGCAGTGTCGACAGGGGGCTCAACGAAAAACTGTTTTTT. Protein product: CASSVDRGLNEKLFF.

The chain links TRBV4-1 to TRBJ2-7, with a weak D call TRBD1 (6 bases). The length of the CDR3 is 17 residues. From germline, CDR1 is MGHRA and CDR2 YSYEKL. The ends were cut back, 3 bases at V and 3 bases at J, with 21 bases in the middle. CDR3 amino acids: CASSQTLNRAFGYEQYF. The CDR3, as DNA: TGCGCCAGCAGCCAGACCCTGAACAGGGCGTTTGGCTACGAGCAGTACTTC.

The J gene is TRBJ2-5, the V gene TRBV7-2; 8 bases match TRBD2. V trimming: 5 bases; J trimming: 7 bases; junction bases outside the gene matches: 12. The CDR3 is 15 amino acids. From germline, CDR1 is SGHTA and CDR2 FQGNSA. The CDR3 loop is CASSQMTGLAGTQYF. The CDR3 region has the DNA TGTGCCAGCAGCCAAATGACAGGACTAGCCGGGACCCAGTACTTC. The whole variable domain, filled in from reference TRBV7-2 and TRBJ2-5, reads GAGVSQSPSNKVTEKGKDVELRCDPISGHTALYWYRQSLGQGLEFLIYFQGNSAPDKSGLPSDRFSAERTGGSVSTLTIQRTQQEDSAVYLCASSQMTGLAGTQYFGPGTRLLVL.

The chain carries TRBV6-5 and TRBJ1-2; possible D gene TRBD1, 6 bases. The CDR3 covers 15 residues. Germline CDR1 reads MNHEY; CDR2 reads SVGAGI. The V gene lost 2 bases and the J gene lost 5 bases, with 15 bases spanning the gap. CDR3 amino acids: CASSYVDSQVYGYTF. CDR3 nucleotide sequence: TGTGCCAGCAGTTACGTGGACAGTCAAGTGTATGGCTACACCTTC.

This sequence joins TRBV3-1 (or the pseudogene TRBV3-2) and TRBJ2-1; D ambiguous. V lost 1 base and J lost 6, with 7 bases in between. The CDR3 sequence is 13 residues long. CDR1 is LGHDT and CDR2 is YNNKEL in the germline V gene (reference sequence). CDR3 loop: CASSQVFSNEQFF. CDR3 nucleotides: TGTGCCAGCAGCCAAGTCTTCAGCAATGAGCAGTTCTTC.

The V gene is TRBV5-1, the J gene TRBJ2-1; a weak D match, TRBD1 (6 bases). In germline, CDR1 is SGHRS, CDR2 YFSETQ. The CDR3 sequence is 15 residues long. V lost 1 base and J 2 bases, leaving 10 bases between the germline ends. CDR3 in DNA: TGCGCCAGCAGCTTGACAGGGTTAACCTACAATGAGCAGTTCTTC. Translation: CASSLTGLTYNEQFF.

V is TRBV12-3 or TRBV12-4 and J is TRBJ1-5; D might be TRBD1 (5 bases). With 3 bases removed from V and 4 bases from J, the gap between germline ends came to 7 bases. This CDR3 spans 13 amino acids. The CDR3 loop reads CASSFPGNQPQHF. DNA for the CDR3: TGTGCCAGCAGTTTCCCAGGGAATCAGCCCCAGCATTTT.

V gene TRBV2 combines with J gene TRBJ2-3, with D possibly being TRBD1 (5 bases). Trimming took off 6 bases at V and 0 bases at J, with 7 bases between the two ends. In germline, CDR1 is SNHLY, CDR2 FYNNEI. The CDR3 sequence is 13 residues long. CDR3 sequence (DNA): TGTGCCAGCAGAGGGGTGAGCACAGATACGCAGTATTTT. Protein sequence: CASRGVSTDTQYF.

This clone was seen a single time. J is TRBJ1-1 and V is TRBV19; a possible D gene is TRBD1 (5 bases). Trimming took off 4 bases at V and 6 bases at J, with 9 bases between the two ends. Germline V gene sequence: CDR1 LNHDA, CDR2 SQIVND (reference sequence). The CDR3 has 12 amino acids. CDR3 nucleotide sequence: TGTGCCAGTAGTAGAGGAGGGGCTGAAGCTTTCTTT. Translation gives CASSRGGAEAFF.

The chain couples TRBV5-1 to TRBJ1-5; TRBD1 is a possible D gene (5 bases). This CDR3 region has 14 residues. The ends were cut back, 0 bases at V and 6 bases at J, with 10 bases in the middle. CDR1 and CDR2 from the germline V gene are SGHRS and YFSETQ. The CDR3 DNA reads TGCGCCAGCAGCTTGGAAGCAGGGATTCAGCCCCAGCATTTT. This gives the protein CASSLEAGIQPQHF. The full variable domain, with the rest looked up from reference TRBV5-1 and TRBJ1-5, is KAGVTQTPRYLIKTRGQQVTLSCSPISGHRSVSWYQQTPGQGLQFLFEYFSETQRNKGNFPGRFSGRQFSNSRSEMNVSTLELGDSALYLCASSLEAGIQPQHFGDGTRLSIL.

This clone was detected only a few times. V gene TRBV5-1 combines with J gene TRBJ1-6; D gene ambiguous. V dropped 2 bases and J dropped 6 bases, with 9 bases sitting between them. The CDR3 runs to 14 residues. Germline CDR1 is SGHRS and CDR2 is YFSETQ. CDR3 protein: CASSLTASNSPLHF. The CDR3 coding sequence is TGCGCCAGCAGCTTAACAGCCTCTAATTCACCCCTCCACTTT.

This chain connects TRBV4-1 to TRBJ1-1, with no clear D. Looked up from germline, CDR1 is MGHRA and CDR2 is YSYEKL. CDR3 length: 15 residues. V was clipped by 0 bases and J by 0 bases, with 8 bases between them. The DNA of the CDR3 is TGCGCCAGCAGCCAAGATTTAGGGATGAACACTGAAGCTTTCTTT. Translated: CASSQDLGMNTEAFF.

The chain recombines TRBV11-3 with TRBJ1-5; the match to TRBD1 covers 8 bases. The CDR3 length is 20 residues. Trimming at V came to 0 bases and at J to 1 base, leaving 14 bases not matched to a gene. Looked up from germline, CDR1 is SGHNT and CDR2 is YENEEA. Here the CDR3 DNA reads TGTGCCAGCAGCTTAGAGATATTAGGACAGGGAAAATTGAGCAATCAGCCCCAGCATTTT. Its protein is CASSLEILGQGKLSNQPQHF.

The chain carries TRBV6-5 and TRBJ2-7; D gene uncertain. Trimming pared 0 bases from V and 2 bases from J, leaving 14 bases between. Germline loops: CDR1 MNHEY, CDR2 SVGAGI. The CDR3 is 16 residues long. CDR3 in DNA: TGTGCCAGCAGTTACTCAGCCGGAGTGCCTCCCTACGAGCAGTACTTC. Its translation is CASSYSAGVPPYEQYF.

Written as DNA, the CDR3 is TGTGCCTGGAGTTCAGGACACGCGCAGTATTTT. It translates to CAWSSGHAQYF. The V call is TRBV30, the J call TRBJ2-3; D is perhaps TRBD1 (5 bases). Germline V gives CDR1 GTSNPN, CDR2 SVGIG (reference sequence). CDR3 length: 11 residues. V lost 2 bases and J lost 10, with 10 bases in between.